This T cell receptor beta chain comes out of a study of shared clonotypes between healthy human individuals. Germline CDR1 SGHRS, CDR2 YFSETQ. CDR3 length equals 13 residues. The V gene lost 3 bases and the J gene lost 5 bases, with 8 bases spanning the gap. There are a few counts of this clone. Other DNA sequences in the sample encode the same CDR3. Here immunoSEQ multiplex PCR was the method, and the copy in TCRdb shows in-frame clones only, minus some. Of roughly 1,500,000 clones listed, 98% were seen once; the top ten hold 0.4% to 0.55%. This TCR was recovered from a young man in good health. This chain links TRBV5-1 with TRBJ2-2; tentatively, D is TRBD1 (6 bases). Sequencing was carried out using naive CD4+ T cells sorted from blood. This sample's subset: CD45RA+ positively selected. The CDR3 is CASSSQGTGELFF. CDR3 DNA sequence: TGCGCCAGCAGCTCCCAGGGGACCGGGGAGCTGTTTTTT.